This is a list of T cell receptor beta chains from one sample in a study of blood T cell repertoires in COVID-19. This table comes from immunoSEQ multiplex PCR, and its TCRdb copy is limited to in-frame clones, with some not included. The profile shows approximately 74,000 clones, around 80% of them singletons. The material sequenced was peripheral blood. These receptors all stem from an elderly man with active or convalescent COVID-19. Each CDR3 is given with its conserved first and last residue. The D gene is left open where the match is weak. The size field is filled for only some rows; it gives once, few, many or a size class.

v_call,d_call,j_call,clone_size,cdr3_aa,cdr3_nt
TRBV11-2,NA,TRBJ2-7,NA,CASSLAWESGEQYF,TGTGCCAGCAGCTTAGCATGGGAGTCGGGCGAGCAGTACTTC
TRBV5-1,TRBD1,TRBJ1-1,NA,CASSLGLQGNEAFF,TGCGCCAGCAGCTTGGGGTTACAGGGGAATGAAGCTTTCTTT
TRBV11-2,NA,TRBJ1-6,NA,CASSLDTESYNSPLHF,TGTGCCAGCAGCTTAGACACCGAGAGCTATAATTCACCCCTCCACTTT
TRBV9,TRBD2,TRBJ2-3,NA,CASSVGRSGSADTQYF,TGTGCCAGCAGCGTAGGGCGTAGCGGGAGTGCAGATACGCAGTATTTT
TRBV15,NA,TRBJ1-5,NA,CATSRTRTGNQPQHF,TGTGCCACCAGCAGAACTAGGACTGGTAATCAGCCCCAGCATTTT
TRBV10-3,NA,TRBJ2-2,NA,CAISEALAANTGELFF,TGTGCCATCAGTGAAGCACTAGCCGCGAACACCGGGGAGCTGTTTTTT
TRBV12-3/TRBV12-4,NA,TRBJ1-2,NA,CASSLQGNYGYTF,TGTGCCAGCAGTTTACAGGGGAACTATGGCTACACCTTC
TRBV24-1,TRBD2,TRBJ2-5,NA,CAGTSRETQYF,TGTGCCGGGACTAGCCGGGAGACCCAGTACTTC
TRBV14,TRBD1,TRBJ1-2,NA,CASSQDEISTGFYGYTF,TGTGCCAGCAGCCAAGATGAGATTTCGACAGGGTTCTATGGCTACACCTTC
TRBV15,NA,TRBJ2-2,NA,CATSLQARTGELFF,TGTGCCACCAGTCTCCAAGCGCGCACCGGGGAGCTGTTTTTT
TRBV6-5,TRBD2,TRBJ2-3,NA,CASSRDGRTDTQYF,TGTGCCAGCAGTAGAGACGGGAGGACAGATACGCAGTATTTT
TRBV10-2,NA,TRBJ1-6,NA,CASSGVQGNSPLHF,TGCGCCAGCAGTGGAGTACAGGGTAATTCACCCCTCCACTTT
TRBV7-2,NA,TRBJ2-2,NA,CASGRRTENTGELFF,TGTGCCAGCGGGCGAAGGACAGAGAACACCGGGGAGCTGTTTTTT
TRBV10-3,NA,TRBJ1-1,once,CAISESAGNRFF,TGTGCCATCAGTGAGTCGGCGGGGAACAGGTTCTTT
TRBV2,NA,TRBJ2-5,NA,CASSVLYREETQYF,TGTGCCAGCAGTGTCTTGTATCGGGAAGAGACCCAGTACTTC
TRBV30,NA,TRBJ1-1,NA,CAWSYRWEGAFF,TGTGCCTGGAGTTACCGGTGGGAGGGGGCTTTCTTT
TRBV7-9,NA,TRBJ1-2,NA,CASSLQGRRVYGYTF,TGTGCCAGCAGCTTACAGGGCAGGCGCGTCTATGGCTACACCTTC